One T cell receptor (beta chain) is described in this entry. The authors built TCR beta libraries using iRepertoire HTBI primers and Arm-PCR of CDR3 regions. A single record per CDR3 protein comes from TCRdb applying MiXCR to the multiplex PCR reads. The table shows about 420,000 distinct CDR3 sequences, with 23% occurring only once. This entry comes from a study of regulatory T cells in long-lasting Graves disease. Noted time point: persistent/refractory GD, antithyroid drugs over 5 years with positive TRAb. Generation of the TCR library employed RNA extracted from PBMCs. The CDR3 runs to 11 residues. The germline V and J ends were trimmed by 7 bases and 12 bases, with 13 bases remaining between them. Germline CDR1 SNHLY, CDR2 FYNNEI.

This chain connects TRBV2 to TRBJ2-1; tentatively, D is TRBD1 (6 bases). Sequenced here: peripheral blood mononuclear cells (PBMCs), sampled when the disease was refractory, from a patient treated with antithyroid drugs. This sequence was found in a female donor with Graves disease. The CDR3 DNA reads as TGTGCCAGCACCCAGGGGTCCCCGCAGTTCTTC. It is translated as CASTQGSPQFF.